Presented here are 24 T cell receptor beta chains from one specimen sequenced in a study of blood T cell repertoires in COVID-19. This table comes from immunoSEQ multiplex PCR, and its TCRdb copy is limited to in-frame clones, with some not included. The sample consists of fewer than 300,000 clones, around 90% of them appearing once. Sequenced sample: peripheral blood. The source is a young man with active or convalescent COVID-19.

This clone appeared once. This chain links TRBV6-4 with TRBJ2-1; no firm D call. The V end was cut by 6 bases, the J end by 3 bases, with 3 bases between. This CDR3 has 11 amino acids. CDR1 is MRHNA and CDR2 is SNTAGT in the germline V gene. Here the CDR3 DNA reads TGTGCCAGCAGGAGCTACAATGAGCAGTTCTTC. It specifies CASRSYNEQFF.

The CDR3 DNA is TGTGCCAGCAGCTTATTCAGGGAAAATGAAAAACTGTTTTTT. Encoded protein: CASSLFRENEKLFF. The chain carries TRBV7-2 and TRBJ1-4, with a possible D match to TRBD1 (5 bases). Germline values: CDR1 SGHTA, CDR2 FQGNSA. This CDR3 comprises 14 residues. Trimming left V 2 bases short and J 5 bases short, with 9 bases between.

The chain carries TRBV11-2 and TRBJ2-7, with TRBD1 matching over 9 bases. The CDR3 extends over 15 amino acids. The J segment lost 3 bases and the V segment lost 3 bases, leaving 6 bases of the junction unmatched. Germline loops: CDR1 SGHAT, CDR2 FQNNGV. The chain's CDR3 is CASSFGQGRGYEQYF. CDR3 nucleotide sequence: TGTGCCAGCAGCTTTGGACAGGGGCGAGGCTACGAGCAGTACTTC.

The chain joins TRBV10-3 to TRBJ1-5; 11 bases agree with TRBD1. CDR1 and CDR2 from the germline V gene are ENHRY and SYGVKD. The CDR3 spans 17 residues. Trimming cost V 10 bases and J 1 base; bases outside gene matches: 12. CDR3 amino acids: CATKAGTGGDSNQPQHF. DNA of the CDR3: TGTGCCACTAAGGCCGGGACAGGGGGGGACAGCAATCAGCCCCAGCATTTT.

The V gene is TRBV2, the J gene TRBJ1-1; TRBD1 is a possible D gene (6 bases). Germline V gives CDR1 SNHLY, CDR2 FYNNEI. Trimming stripped 7 bases from V and 6 bases from J, with 21 bases between. This CDR3 comprises 15 residues. CDR3 protein: CASTGGARGGSEAFF. The CDR3 DNA follows: TGTGCCAGCACCGGGGGGGCCAGGGGAGGGTCTGAAGCTTTCTTT.

The rearrangement joins TRBV27 to TRBJ2-5, with 10 nucleotides matching TRBD1. Trimming removed 5 bases from V and 5 bases from J; junction bases left unmatched: 8. The CDR3 is 15 residues long. Germline V gives CDR1 MNHEY, CDR2 SMNVEV (reference sequence). The CDR3 bases are TGTGCCAGCAGTGAAAGGACAGGGGGGAGGGAGACCCAGTACTTC. It codes for CASSERTGGRETQYF.

This chain uses TRBV14 with TRBJ1-6, with a possible D match to TRBD1 (5 bases). CDR1 is SGHDN and CDR2 is FVKESK in the germline V gene. The V end was cut by 0 bases, the J end by 8 bases, with 14 bases between. The CDR3 length is 16 residues. DNA for the CDR3: TGTGCCAGCAGCCAAGATCCAGGGCGTCTTTATTCACCCCTCCACTTT. Amino acid sequence: CASSQDPGRLYSPLHF.

V gene TRBV14 combines with J gene TRBJ2-3, with 9 bases lining up with TRBD2. Trimming cost V 6 bases and J 6 bases; bases outside gene matches: 7. Germline V gives CDR1 SGHDN, CDR2 FVKESK. This CDR3 is 14 amino acids long. CDR3 sequence (DNA): TGTGCCAGCAGAGCGGGGGGCCGGGAGGATACGCAGTATTTT. This translates into CASRAGGREDTQYF.

The table lists this clone with a few counts. The chain has TRBV6-6 and TRBJ2-6; tentative D call: TRBD1 (6 bases). V was cut by 6 bases and J by 1 base, with 13 bases left in between. The CDR3 has 16 residues. The germline CDR1 and CDR2 sequences are MNHNY and SVGAGI (reference sequence). CDR3 region: CASREKTGSGANVLTF. CDR3 sequence (DNA): TGTGCCAGCAGGGAAAAAACAGGGTCTGGGGCCAACGTCCTGACTTTC.

This chain links TRBV7-6 with TRBJ2-3; TRBD2 aligns across 10 bases. The germline V gene has CDR1 SGHVS and CDR2 FNYEAQ. The trim removed 5 bases at V and 5 bases at J, leaving 7 bases unmatched. The CDR3 is 15 amino acids. The CDR3: CASSLSGGAGDTQYF. CDR3 DNA sequence: TGTGCCAGCAGCCTCAGCGGGGGGGCAGGAGATACGCAGTATTTT.

The rearrangement joins TRBV3-1 (or the pseudogene TRBV3-2) to TRBJ1-1; D unresolved. The CDR3 extends over 15 amino acids. V lost 3 bases and J lost 1, with 12 bases in between. CDR1 LGHDT and CDR2 YNNKEL come from the germline V gene (reference sequence). CDR3 loop: CASSHKPHTNTEAFF. CDR3 bases: TGTGCCAGCAGCCACAAACCACACACGAACACTGAAGCTTTCTTT.

The chain couples TRBV5-6 to TRBJ1-2; D unclear. Germline CDR1 is SGHDT and CDR2 is YYEEEE. The length of the CDR3 is 11 residues. Trimming cost V 2 bases and J 7 bases, with 6 bases left between them. CDR3 loop: CASSFSGGYTF. Here the CDR3 DNA reads TGTGCCAGCAGCTTCAGTGGTGGCTACACCTTC.

The J gene is TRBJ1-2, the V gene TRBV12-5, with TRBD1 as a possible D gene (6 bases). The germline CDR1 and CDR2 sequences are LGHNT and FRNRAP. This CDR3 is built from 14 residues. V was pared by 5 bases and J by 2 bases, with 12 bases between. The CDR3 sequence is CASGKTGGNYGYTF. CDR3 DNA sequence: TGTGCTAGTGGTAAGACAGGAGGAAACTATGGCTACACCTTC.

The chain links TRBV6-1 to TRBJ1-6; TRBD1 agrees at 7 bases. CDR3 length: 17 residues. The germline CDR1 and CDR2 sequences are MNHNS and SASEGT. The ends lost 2 bases at V and 3 bases at J; junction bases unmatched: 7. CDR3 sequence reads: CASSENRGGLYNSPLHF. CDR3 bases: TGTGCCAGCAGTGAAAACAGGGGTGGTCTCTATAATTCACCCCTCCACTTT.

V gene TRBV3-1 (or the pseudogene TRBV3-2) combines with J gene TRBJ1-1; a possible D gene is TRBD1 (5 bases). V was clipped by 2 bases and J by 1 base, with 8 bases between them. The CDR3 loop spans 14 amino acids. Per the germline V gene, CDR1 is LGHDT and CDR2 is YNNKEL (reference sequence). The DNA of the CDR3 is TGTGCCAGCAGCCAACAGGGAACGAACACTGAAGCTTTCTTT. Its protein product is CASSQQGTNTEAFF.

The V call is TRBV15, the J call TRBJ2-3; D is ambiguous. Trimming took off 5 bases at V and 6 bases at J, with 12 bases between the two ends. The germline CDR1 and CDR2 sequences are LNHNV and YYDKDF (reference sequence). The CDR3 is made up of 13 amino acids. CDR3 sequence reads: CATSPLEWDTQYF. For the CDR3, the DNA is TGTGCCACCAGCCCCTTGGAGTGGGATACGCAGTATTTT.

Points on this clone: The same CDR3 can be traced to other DNA sequences in this sample. The chain uses TRBV9 and TRBJ2-3; TRBD2 aligns across 8 bases. Germline CDR1 and CDR2: SGDLS and YYNGEE. Trimming at V came to 2 bases and at J to 4 bases, leaving 9 bases not matched to a gene. The CDR3 sequence is 16 residues long. CDR3 in amino acids: CASSVGAGGLADTQYF. CDR3 bases: TGTGCCAGCAGCGTTGGGGCGGGGGGTCTTGCAGATACGCAGTATTTT.

The chain links TRBV6-5 to TRBJ1-2; TRBD1 matches 10 bases. CDR1 and CDR2 (germline): MNHEY, SVGAGI. The junction had 5 bases not matched to a gene; V was cut back by 4 bases and J by 3 bases. The CDR3 consists of 15 residues. The CDR3 coding sequence is TGTGCCAGCAGTTCCCGGGACAGGGGATACTATGGCTACACCTTC. Its translation is CASSSRDRGYYGYTF.

Written as DNA, the CDR3 is TGTGCCAGCAGTTTAAACGGGATTGAAAAACTGTTTTTT. Translation: CASSLNGIEKLFF. This sequence joins TRBV12-3 or TRBV12-4 and TRBJ1-4; unclear D gene. The V and J ends lost 2 bases and 7 bases respectively, with 8 bases between them. The CDR3 has 13 residues.

The chain recombines TRBV4-3 with TRBJ1-1; 8 nucleotides match TRBD1. Germline assignment: CDR1 LGHNA and CDR2 YSLEER. With 1 base clipped from V and 2 bases from J, the junction kept 6 bases outside the gene matches. This CDR3 contains 16 residues. CDR3 amino acids: CASSQGVGQGNTEAFF. In DNA, the CDR3 is TGCGCCAGCAGCCAAGGAGTTGGACAGGGCAACACTGAAGCTTTCTTT.

This CDR3 reads CASGLGPRGNTEAFF. The CDR3 bases are TGTGCTAGTGGTTTGGGGCCCAGGGGGAACACTGAAGCTTTCTTT. V and J are TRBV12-5 and TRBJ1-1; weak D call: TRBD1 (6 bases). The CDR3 totals 15 residues. V shed 1 base and J shed 1 base, with 10 bases lying between them. CDR1 and CDR2 from the germline V gene are LGHNT and FRNRAP.

The rearrangement uses TRBV9 and TRBJ2-1, with 9 bases identical to TRBD2. CDR3 length equals 16 residues. Germline CDR1 and CDR2: SGDLS and YYNGEE. With V trimmed by 0 bases and J by 0 bases, 1 base remained unmatched. The CDR3 loop is CASSVGGGASYNEQFF. The CDR3 region has the DNA TGTGCCAGCAGCGTAGGCGGGGGGGCCTCCTACAATGAGCAGTTCTTC.

J is TRBJ2-5 and V is TRBV6-1; 12 bases are a match to TRBD1. Per the germline V gene, CDR1 is MNHNS and CDR2 is SASEGT. This CDR3 region has 15 residues. The J segment lost 4 bases and the V segment lost 2 bases, leaving 2 bases of the junction unmatched. The CDR3 bases are TGTGCCAGCAGTGAATCGGGACAGGGGGCAGAGACCCAGTACTTC. This codes for CASSESGQGAETQYF.

The chain is built from TRBV4-1 and TRBJ1-4, with 8 bases lining up with TRBD1. The CDR3 is 14 amino acids. Unmatched junction bases numbered 1, after V lost 0 bases and J lost 7 bases. In germline, CDR1 is MGHRA, CDR2 YSYEKL. CDR3 in amino acids: CASSQDRGREKLFF. The CDR3, as DNA: TGCGCCAGCAGCCAAGACAGGGGGCGTGAAAAACTGTTTTTT.